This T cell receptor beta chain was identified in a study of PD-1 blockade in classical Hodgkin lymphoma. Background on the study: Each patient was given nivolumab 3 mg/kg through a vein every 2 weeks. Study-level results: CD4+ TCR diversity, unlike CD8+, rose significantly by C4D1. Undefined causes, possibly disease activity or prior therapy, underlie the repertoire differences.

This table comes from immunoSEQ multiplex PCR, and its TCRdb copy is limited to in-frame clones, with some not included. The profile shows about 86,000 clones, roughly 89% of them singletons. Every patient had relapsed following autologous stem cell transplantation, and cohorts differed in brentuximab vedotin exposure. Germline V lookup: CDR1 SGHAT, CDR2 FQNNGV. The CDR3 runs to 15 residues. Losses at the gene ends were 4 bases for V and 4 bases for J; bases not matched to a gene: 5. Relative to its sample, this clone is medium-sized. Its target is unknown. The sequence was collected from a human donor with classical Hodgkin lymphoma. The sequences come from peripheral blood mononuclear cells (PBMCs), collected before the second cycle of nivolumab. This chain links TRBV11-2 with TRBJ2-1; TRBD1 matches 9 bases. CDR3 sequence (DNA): TGTGCCAGCAGCTCACGGACAGGGGCATACAATGAGCAGTTCTTC. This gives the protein CASSSRTGAYNEQFF.